The clone carrying this T cell receptor (beta chain) was detected ten times or more. As yet, its antigen is unknown. Preparation of the TCRbeta library involved a method that used unique molecular identifiers. From the PCR reads, TCRdb called clonotypes with MiXCR, one entry per CDR3 protein. The sample shows 580,000 or so distinct CDR3 sequences, roughly 23% of them seen only once. The V and J ends lost 0 bases and 5 bases, in that order; junction bases with no gene match: 5. Germline V gene sequence: CDR1 GTSNPN, CDR2 SVGIG (reference sequence). The CDR3 sequence is 15 residues long. This sample was taken from a study of T-cell reconstitution after alpha-beta-depleted transplantation in children. Findings and limits, study-wide: Alpha-beta T cells present about two months after transplant were reported to originate from several hundred expanded graft clones. Newly produced T cells mostly provided counts and TCRbeta diversity after one year, as hyperexpanded clones declined. It was surviving recipient T cells and thymic progenitors that gave some patients high TCRbeta diversity at day 60.

The sequence derives from a boy under three years old who had a stem cell transplant for acute myeloid leukemia, so the T cells may come from the graft donor. The chain employs TRBV30 and TRBJ2-7; 12 positions agree with TRBD1. The sample was PBMCs, mostly from graft donor cells, taken 360 days after TCRalphabeta/CD19-depleted stem cell transplant. Here the CDR3 DNA reads TGTGCCTGGAGTGTCGGCGGGACAGGGGGCAACGAGCAGTACTTC. This encodes CAWSVGGTGGNEQYF. The full variable domain, completed using reference TRBV30 and TRBJ2-7, is SQTIHQWPATLVQPVGSPLSLECTVEGTSNPNLYWYRQAAGRGLQLLFYSVGIGQISSEVPQNLSASRPQDRQFILSSKKLLLSDSGFYLCAWSVGGTGGNEQYFGPGTRLTVT.